This T cell receptor beta chain was recovered during a study of T-cell reconstitution after alpha-beta-depleted transplantation in children. Unique molecular identifiers featured in how the TCRbeta library was prepared. TCRdb independently ran MiXCR on the PCR reads; one entry per CDR3 protein. The repertoire holds around 580,000 distinct CDR3 sequences, roughly 30% seen once, with about a third in the top ten. Germline loops: CDR1 DFQATT, CDR2 SNEGSKA (reference sequence). This CDR3 is built from 18 residues. The trim removed 3 bases at V and 0 bases at J, leaving 11 bases unmatched. In this sample, this clonotype turned up a few times. What it recognizes is unknown. Study-wide results and limits: Alpha-beta T cells about two months after transplant reportedly derived from several hundred expanded graft clones. Several patients had high TCRbeta diversity at day 60; it came from surviving recipient T cells and thymic progenitors.

This sequence originates from a boy under two years old with Wiskott-Aldrich syndrome, due to receive a stem cell transplant. This chain connects TRBV20-1 to TRBJ2-1; 10 nucleotides match TRBD2. The sample consisted of PBMCs, taken before TCRalphabeta/CD19-depleted stem cell transplant. The CDR3 nucleotides read TGCAGTGCTAGCGCCAGCGGGAGGGCCGCTCTCTCCTACAATGAGCAGTTCTTC. This gives the protein CSASASGRAALSYNEQFF.